This T cell receptor (beta chain) was obtained from a study of blood T cell repertoires in COVID-19 (dated by TCRdb to about 2020). About the investigation overall: Samples from collaborators originated in the United States, Italy and Spain and spanned both the acute and convalescent phases of COVID-19. The material from the prospective study consisted of cDNA or gDNA derived from T cells, B-cell-depleted T cells, or PBMCs. The dataset comprised deeply sampled blood TCRbeta repertoires from subjects exposed to, actively infected with, or recovered from COVID-19. The repertoires were released in a freely available public database meant as a resource for research on the immune response to SARS-CoV-2. Samples were obtained from the ongoing ImmuneRACE study (first 160 participants) and from approximately 1,200 subjects provided by 6 global collaborators. The sample metadata nearly always contained a de-identified subject ID, COVID-19 status, age in years and sex. Where HLA class I and class II types were available, the types were taken from metadata supplied by the sample provider, not from assay-based typing.

Relative to germline, V is missing 1 base and J is missing 2 bases, with 2 bases of the junction outside any gene match. Its CDR3 holds 14 amino acids, cysteine through phenylalanine. Only the CDR3 portion is preserved as DNA: 42 bases, with reading frame beginning at the first base. The germline V gene encodes CDR1 SEHNR and CDR2 FQNEAQ (reference sequence). On the study overall, not on this receptor specifically: The quantity of clinical and demographic metadata differed by source and by participant and was supplied without curation.

Concerning this clone itself: Its cognate antigen has yet to be identified. No base-level quality is on record; no much larger clone is a single base apart.

TCRbeta CDR3 regions were amplified from genomic DNA by means of the immunoSEQ Assay, a bias-controlled multiplex PCR. The authors processed their data as follows. Nucleated cell counts per sample were estimated from amplification of reference gene primers within the assay. To quantify the absolute abundance of each unique TCRbeta CDR3 rearrangement, sequence reads were collapsed and filtered. Productive Simpson clonality was computed per sample as the square root of Simpson's diversity index over productive rearrangements. Drawn from immuneACCESS, this table holds only the in-frame rearrangements with V and J called that TCRdb kept. Clones are partly lost; checked studies trace under half to an unresolved V gene and leave the rest unexplained. Clone size and the V and J calls come from that table; the DNA yielded D and trimming. This sample gives 200,000 or so clones in total; 85% to 90% of them show up just once. The top ten hold around 2.7% of the sample.

Whole blood was collected in K2EDTA tubes by collaborating institutions according to the institutions' own protocols. For TCRbeta analysis, collaborator samples were shipped as frozen whole blood, as isolated PBMCs, or as DNA extracted from either sample type. The rearranged chain carries TRBV7-9 and TRBJ2-7; a stretch of 7 junction bases matches TRBD2. The sequence came from a man between 60 and 75 years old with acute or convalescent COVID-19. Specimen: peripheral blood. The nucleotide sequence reads as follows: TGTGCCAGCAGCTTAGTTAGCGGGCCCTACGAGCAGTACTTC. Protein translation: CASSLVSGPYEQYF. The full variable domain, completed from the reference TRBV7-9 and TRBJ2-7 proteins outside the CDR3, reads DTGVSQNPRHKITKRGQNVTFRCDPISEHNRLYWYRQTLGQGPEFLTYFQNEAQLEKSRLLSDRFSAERPKGSFSTLEIQRTEQGDSAMYLCASSLVSGPYEQYFGPGTRLTVT.